This T cell receptor (beta chain) was sequenced during a study of beta chain features in type 1 diabetes. Study findings and constraints: Patients with type 1 diabetes carried fewer insertions and had more deletions at their VDJ junctions. It was among patients, rather than healthy donors, that naive, central memory and Treg TCRB repertoires appeared more similar.

Expressed TCRB transcripts were sequenced after all isolated RNA was converted to cDNA. The data were produced by immunoSEQ multiplex PCR, yet TCRdb's version contains in-frame clones alone and is incomplete. This sample yields 390,000 or so clones, of which 11% to 15% are seen a single time; roughly 0.035% belongs to the top ten. The length of the CDR3 is 16 residues. The germline gives CDR1 SEHNR, CDR2 FQNEAQ (reference sequence). Trimming left V 3 bases short and J 4 bases short, with 19 bases between. As for this clone: What it binds is not known.

Sorting based on CD45RO/CCR7/CD25/CD127/CD95/CD27 separated CD4+ naive, central memory, regulatory and stem cell-like memory cells. Input material: naive CD4+ T cells from blood. This TCR was recovered from a man aged 25-40 years in good health. The chain couples TRBV7-9 to TRBJ2-7; perhaps D is TRBD1 or TRBD2 (5 bases each). The CDR3, as DNA: TGTGCCAGCAGCTTGTTTGACCGGGGCTTACAGTACGAGCAGTACTTC. It yields the protein CASSLFDRGLQYEQYF.